The 13 T cell receptor beta chains below all came from one sample that was sequenced in a study of post-analysis software for immune sequencing data. Antigen specificity for these receptors is unknown. Libraries were made from TCR beta cDNA, and they carried unique molecular identifiers. TCRdb redid the calling of the PCR reads with MiXCR, one entry per CDR3 protein. The repertoire holds approximately 730,000 distinct CDR3 sequences, with 30% as singletons. Study-wide results and limits: Relative to controls, patients had several TRBV segments at higher frequency, with TRBV5-6, TRBV5-1 and TRBV20-1 among these.

Sequencing input: blood. The receptor set was obtained from a girl aged 10-17 years with multiple sclerosis.

This chain connects TRBV5-6 to TRBJ2-5; D is uncertain. The DNA end lines up better with TRBJ2-7; the J call may be wrong. This CDR3 spans 13 amino acids. Germline-derived CDR1 and CDR2 are SGHDT and YYEEEE. The CDR3 loop is CASSLGYYNEQYF. The CDR3 coding sequence is TGTGCCAGCAGCTTGGGGTACTACAACGAGCAGTACTTC.

The gene calls are TRBV7-9 and TRBJ2-1; D tentatively fits TRBD1 or TRBD2 (5 bases each). Trimming removed 5 bases from V and 3 bases from J, with 17 bases in between. The CDR3 has 16 residues. In germline, CDR1 is SEHNR, CDR2 FQNEAQ (reference sequence). This CDR3 is CASSRPGTIHYNEQFF. The CDR3, as DNA: TGTGCCAGCAGCCGGCCCGGGACCATCCACTACAATGAGCAGTTCTTC.

The J gene is TRBJ1-1, the V gene TRBV7-9; the D is unclear. Trimming took off 5 bases at V and 6 bases at J, with 7 bases between the two ends. The CDR3 sequence is 11 residues long. Germline V gene sequence: CDR1 SEHNR, CDR2 FQNEAQ (reference sequence). The CDR3 region is CASSPGAEAFF. CDR3 bases: TGTGCCAGCAGCCCCGGGGCTGAAGCTTTCTTT. The variable domain in full, with the rest retrieved from reference TRBV7-9 and TRBJ1-1, is DTGVSQNPRHKITKRGQNVTFRCDPISEHNRLYWYRQTLGQGPEFLTYFQNEAQLEKSRLLSDRFSAERPKGSFSTLEIQRTEQGDSAMYLCASSPGAEAFFGQGTRLTVV.

V usage is TRBV28 and J usage is TRBJ2-7, with D possibly TRBD1 on 6 matching bases. Germline values: CDR1 MDHEN, CDR2 SYDVKM. Trimming left V 7 bases short and J 0 bases short, with 16 bases between. The CDR3 covers 15 residues. The CDR3 spells CASTPLGATSYEQYF. Here the CDR3 DNA reads TGTGCCAGCACCCCCTTGGGGGCAACCTCCTACGAGCAGTACTTC.

The chain employs TRBV18 and TRBJ2-3; no clear D. Trimming removed 2 bases at V and 6 bases at J, with 9 bases between. This CDR3 has 13 amino acids. CDR1 and CDR2 (germline): KGHSH, LQKENI. Here the CDR3 reads CASSPIPSDTQYF. CDR3 bases: TGTGCCAGCTCACCAATCCCTTCCGATACGCAGTATTTT.

This clonotype was detected a few times. CDR3: CSASLGLAVLDEQFF. The CDR3 region has the DNA TGCAGTGCTAGTCTGGGACTAGCGGTCCTGGATGAGCAGTTCTTC. The chain has TRBV20-1 and TRBJ2-1; the match to TRBD2 covers 11 bases. V lost 3 bases and J lost 8; bases outside the gene matches: 9. The CDR3 runs to 15 residues. Per the germline V gene, CDR1 is DFQATT and CDR2 is SNEGSKA (reference sequence).

The rearrangement links TRBV11-2 to TRBJ2-3; 8 bases align to TRBD1. V shed 3 bases and J 4 bases; nucleotides not matched to a gene: 6. CDR1 is SGHAT, CDR2 FQNNGV, per germline. The CDR3 has 15 amino acids. CDR3 bases: TGTGCCAGCAGCTTCCAGGACAGGGAATCAGATACGCAGTATTTT. Encoded protein: CASSFQDRESDTQYF.

On this clonotype itself: This may be a read error: a much more frequent sequence differs by one nucleotide. The chain carries TRBV4-3 and TRBJ2-6, with TRBD1 as a possible D gene (5 bases). The CDR3 spans 14 residues. Germline lookup yields CDR1 LGHNA and CDR2 YSLEER. CDR3 DNA sequence: TGCGCCAGCAGTCGGAACTCTGGGGCCAACGTCCCGACTTTC. Encoded protein: CASSRNSGANVPTF.

This clonotype was counted a few times. The V gene is TRBV7-9, the J gene TRBJ1-2, with D tentatively TRBD1 (6 bases). Trimming stripped 1 base from V and 8 bases from J, with 14 bases between. The CDR3 spans 14 residues. From germline, CDR1 is SEHNR and CDR2 FQNEAQ (reference sequence). The CDR3 nucleotides are TGTGCCAGCAGCTTAGGGCGACAGGATACGGGCTACACCTTC. It translates to CASSLGRQDTGYTF.

This clonotype was detected only a few times. The chain links TRBV7-9 to TRBJ2-1; TRBD2 matches 9 bases. V trimming: 4 bases; J trimming: 9 bases; junction bases outside the gene matches: 7. The CDR3 runs to 14 residues. The germline V gene has CDR1 SEHNR and CDR2 FQNEAQ (reference sequence). CDR3 in amino acids: CASSSSSGAGEQFF. The DNA of the CDR3 is TGTGCCAGCAGCTCCTCTAGCGGGGCGGGTGAGCAGTTCTTC.

This clonotype turned up a few times. The chain couples TRBV4-1 to TRBJ2-5, with D possibly being TRBD1 or TRBD2 (6 bases each). V lost 3 bases, J lost 11 bases, and 28 bases lay in between. The CDR3 loop spans 17 amino acids. Germline V gene data show CDR1 as MGHRA and CDR2 as YSYEKL. CDR3: CASSHLVEGGKYNEQYF. DNA for the CDR3: TGCGCCAGCAGCCATCTCGTGGAGGGGGGAAAATACAATGAGCAGTACTTC.

The chain joins TRBV5-1 to TRBJ2-1, with D uncertain. Germline V gene data show CDR1 as SGHRS and CDR2 as YFSETQ. The V end lost 2 bases, the J end lost 8 bases, and 14 bases lay between the germline ends. This CDR3 has 14 residues. DNA of the CDR3: TGCGCCAGCAGCTTTACCGTGGGGTACGATGAGCAGTTCTTC. Protein sequence: CASSFTVGYDEQFF.

The chain joins TRBV7-2 to TRBJ1-5; TRBD1 might be the D (5 bases). Germline values: CDR1 SGHTA, CDR2 FQGNSA. CDR3 length equals 16 residues. Trimming took off 5 bases at V and 1 base at J, with 15 bases between the two ends. The CDR3 DNA reads TGTGCCAGCAGCCCAACGACAGAGCCGAGCAATCAGCCCCAGCATTTT. It translates to CASSPTTEPSNQPQHF.